This T cell receptor (beta chain) was identified during a study of radiation and T cells in renal cell carcinoma. J was trimmed by 4 bases and V by 0 bases; bases with no gene match: 5. This CDR3 spans 15 amino acids. CDR1 and CDR2 (germline): LGHNA, YNFKEQ. Profiled with immunoSEQ multiplex PCR; TCRdb holds only in-frame clones, not every one. The repertoire holds around 13,000 clones, with about 33% as singletons. Study-level findings and limits: Top 100 clonotypes averaged approximately 50% in irradiated versus roughly 43% in nephrectomy-only tumors.

Noted treatment: 15 Gy SBRT to primary tumor, nephrectomy 4 weeks later. Points on this clone: Antigen: not known.

Sequences were derived from tumor tissue, sampled from a patient whose treatment included radiotherapy and nephrectomy. The TCR sequence derives from a man between 60 and 75 years old with renal cell carcinoma. This chain uses TRBV4-2 with TRBJ2-5, with 7 bases identical to TRBD2. The CDR3 nucleotides are TGTGCCAGCAGCCAAGATGGCGGGAGCTCAGAGACCCAGTACTTC. Protein product: CASSQDGGSSETQYF.